The clone carrying this TCR beta chain was recorded a few times. What it binds is unknown. TCRdb reprocessed the 5' RACE reads with MiXCR, giving one entry per CDR3 protein. This table has some 28,000 distinct CDR3 sequences, roughly 6% appearing once. This entry comes from a study of early T cells in non-severe SARS-CoV-2 infection. Study in general: The input, bulk RNA from unsorted whole blood, was sequenced, and chains were unpaired.

This CDR3 is 16 amino acids long. Germline loops: CDR1 MGHRA, CDR2 YSYEKL. The trim removed 4 bases at V and 1 base at J, leaving 9 bases unmatched. Regarding the study as a whole: Matches to VDJdb favored anti-spike CD8 responses and missed private and CD4 specificities.

The receptor was isolated from an adult who was a healthcare worker with PCR-confirmed SARS-CoV-2 infection or an uninfected control (not recorded which). This chain joins TRBV4-1 and TRBJ1-1; 7 bases are a match to TRBD1. Sequencing was carried out using whole blood. The CDR3 spells CASSPVEQGKNTEAFF. The DNA for the CDR3 is TGCGCCAGCAGCCCAGTCGAACAGGGGAAGAACACTGAAGCTTTCTTT.